Below are 10 T cell receptor beta chains sequenced from a single sample in a study of CD8 T cells in ankylosing spondylitis. No antigen is known for these receptors. TCRdb re-called the 5' RACE reads with MiXCR, one entry per CDR3 protein. The table includes 750,000 to 850,000 distinct CDR3 sequences, about 10% detected once. Study conclusions and caveats: Seemingly distinctive of ankylosing spondylitis blood was a TCR beta motif formed by eight highly homologous variants.

Sample: blood, either unsorted or a sorted T cell fraction (not recorded which). The receptors originated from a male donor with ankylosing spondylitis.

Only a few counts were recorded for this clonotype. The chain is built from TRBV28 and TRBJ2-2, with D possibly TRBD2 on 5 matching bases. Germline V gene data show CDR1 as MDHEN and CDR2 as SYDVKM. Trimming removed 8 bases from V and 2 bases from J, with 27 bases in between. The CDR3 covers 19 residues. The CDR3: CASLPRGYRLGSNTGELFF. The CDR3 DNA reads TGTGCCAGCCTCCCACGAGGGTACAGACTCGGGTCTAACACCGGGGAGCTGTTTTTT.

V and J are TRBV7-6 and TRBJ2-2; D uncertain. Germline CDR1 is SGHVS and CDR2 is FNYEAQ. The CDR3 sequence is 17 residues long. Deletions cut 2 bases from V and 4 bases from J, with 17 bases between. CDR3 sequence (DNA): TGTGCCAGCAGCTTATGGGCCCGGAGAGGTTCCACCGGGGAGCTGTTTTTT. It yields the protein CASSLWARRGSTGELFF.

This clonotype was seen only a few times. The chain has TRBV7-2 and TRBJ2-3; D may be TRBD2 (6 bases). The CDR3 runs 13 residues. Germline-derived CDR1 and CDR2 are SGHTA and FQGNSA. Trimming cost V 6 bases and J 3 bases, with 10 bases left between them. CDR3 residues: CASREGGTDTQYF. The CDR3, as DNA: TGTGCCAGCAGGGAGGGCGGGACAGATACGCAGTATTTT.

At least ten counts were recorded for this clonotype. The CDR3 DNA sequence: TGCGCCAGCAGCTTGGAGCCAACCTACGAGCAGTACTTC. Translation: CASSLEPTYEQYF. The V gene is TRBV5-1, the J gene TRBJ2-7, with D unclear. V was pared by 0 bases and J by 2 bases, with 6 bases between. The CDR3 sequence is 13 residues long. CDR1 SGHRS and CDR2 YFSETQ come from the germline V gene.

This clonotype was recorded many times. This chain joins TRBV29-1 and TRBJ1-2; D gene uncertain. V gave up 6 bases and J gave up 2 bases, with 7 bases separating them. The length of the CDR3 is 11 residues. Germline V gives CDR1 SQVTM, CDR2 ANQGSEA. CDR3 DNA sequence: TGCAGCGTAGACAAGAACTATGGCTACACCTTC. Amino acids: CSVDKNYGYTF.

V is TRBV20-1 and J is TRBJ2-5; D is uncertain. Trimming cost V 6 bases and J 4 bases, with 18 bases left between them. The germline CDR1 and CDR2 sequences are DFQATT and SNEGSKA (reference sequence). The CDR3 is 14 residues long. CDR3 protein: CSAPRPGRPETQYF. The CDR3 coding sequence is TGCAGTGCCCCAAGACCCGGGCGTCCAGAGACCCAGTACTTC.

This clonotype was picked up a small number of times. This chain uses TRBV20-1 with TRBJ2-3; 8 bases align to TRBD1. The CDR3 consists of 14 residues. V trimming: 1 base; J trimming: 1 base; junction bases outside the gene matches: 1. In germline, CDR1 is DFQATT, CDR2 SNEGSKA (reference sequence). The CDR3 here is CSARATGGTDTQYF. The CDR3, as DNA: TGCAGTGCTAGAGCGACAGGGGGCACAGATACGCAGTATTTT.

The rearrangement joins TRBV9 to TRBJ2-3; TRBD2 agrees at 8 bases. The CDR3 extends over 15 amino acids. CDR1 is SGDLS and CDR2 is YYNGEE in the germline V gene. The V segment lost 2 bases and the J segment 0 bases; nucleotides outside the gene matches: 2. The CDR3 DNA sequence: TGTGCCAGCAGCGTTACTAGCGGTAGCACAGATACGCAGTATTTT. Protein product: CASSVTSGSTDTQYF.

This clonotype was found a few times. V is TRBV28 and J is TRBJ2-7; D is uncertain. CDR1 and CDR2 from the germline V gene are MDHEN and SYDVKM. The V gene lost 5 bases and the J gene lost 3 bases, with 11 bases spanning the gap. The CDR3 sequence is 13 residues long. In DNA, the CDR3 is TGTGCCAGCAGTGGCGGACCGCGCTACGAGCAGTACTTC. Its translation is CASSGGPRYEQYF.

This clonotype has just a few counts. The genes are TRBV5-5 and TRBJ2-1; D is unclear. V was cut by 2 bases and J by 8 bases, with 23 bases left in between. CDR3 length: 17 residues. Germline V gives CDR1 SGHKS, CDR2 YYEKEE (reference sequence). Written as DNA, the CDR3 is TGTGCCAGCAGCTTACCCCTGAGTGGGGTATCTTTCGATGAGCAGTTCTTC. Amino acid sequence: CASSLPLSGVSFDEQFF.